This TCR beta chain was documented in a study of a mutant IDH1 vaccine in newly diagnosed glioma. This CDR3 has 15 residues. From germline, CDR1 is SEHNR and CDR2 FQNEAQ (reference sequence). Losses at the gene ends were 6 bases for V and 0 bases for J; bases not matched to a gene: 8. Specified time point: week 35, safety follow-up. The study gave 300 ug of mutant IDH1 20-mer peptide per vaccine dose, with topical imiquimod. The astrocytomas were IDH1-mutant, ATRX-negative, and WHO grade 3 or 4. Repertoires were generated with immunoSEQ multiplex PCR, while TCRdb's copy carries only in-frame clones and drops some. The data hold 45,000 to 60,000 clones, with more than 75% observed a single time. This clone has more than one count but fewer than ten. What it recognizes is unknown.

Sequencing was performed on PBMCs, taken from a glioma patient whose treatment included an IDH1 peptide vaccine. The receptor comes from a woman aged 40 to 50 with glioma. This chain uses TRBV7-9 with TRBJ2-7; 7 bases align to TRBD1. Here the CDR3 DNA reads TGTGCCAGCAGTCCTCGACAGGGAAGCTCCTACGAGCAGTACTTC. It encodes CASSPRQGSSYEQYF.